What follows describes a single T cell receptor (beta chain). This sample stems from a study of control samples from healthy donors and cancer patients. Profiling relied on immunoSEQ multiplex PCR, and the TCRdb table lists in-frame clones only, not all of them. This sample has about 130,000 clones; 85% to 95% occur once, and the top ten carry under 0.7%. CDR1 GTSNPN and CDR2 SVGIG come from the germline V gene (reference sequence). The V end was cut by 3 bases, the J end by 1 base, with 12 bases between. The CDR3 is made up of 14 amino acids. Sample: PBMCs. This chain links TRBV30 with TRBJ1-1; D is unclear. This sequence was found in a man older than 75 with head and neck cancer. CDR3 loop: CAWSGGRENTEAFF. The CDR3 nucleotides are TGTGCCTGGAGCGGTGGGCGGGAGAACACTGAAGCTTTCTTT.